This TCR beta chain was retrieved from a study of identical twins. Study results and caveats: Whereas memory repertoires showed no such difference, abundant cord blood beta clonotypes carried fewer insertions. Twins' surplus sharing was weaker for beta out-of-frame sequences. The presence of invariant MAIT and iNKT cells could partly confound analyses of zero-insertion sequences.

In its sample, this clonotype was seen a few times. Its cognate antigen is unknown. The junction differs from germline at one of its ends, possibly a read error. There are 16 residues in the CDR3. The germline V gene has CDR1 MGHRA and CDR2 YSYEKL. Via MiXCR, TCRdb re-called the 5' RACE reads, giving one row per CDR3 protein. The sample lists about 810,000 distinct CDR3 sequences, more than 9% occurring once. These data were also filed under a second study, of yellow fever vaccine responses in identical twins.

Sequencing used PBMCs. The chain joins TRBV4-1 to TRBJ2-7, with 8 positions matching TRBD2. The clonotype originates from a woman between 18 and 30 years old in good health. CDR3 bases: TGCGCCAGCAGCCACGCTACTAGCGGAGGCTCCTACGAGCAGCACTTC. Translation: CASSHATSGGSYEQHF.